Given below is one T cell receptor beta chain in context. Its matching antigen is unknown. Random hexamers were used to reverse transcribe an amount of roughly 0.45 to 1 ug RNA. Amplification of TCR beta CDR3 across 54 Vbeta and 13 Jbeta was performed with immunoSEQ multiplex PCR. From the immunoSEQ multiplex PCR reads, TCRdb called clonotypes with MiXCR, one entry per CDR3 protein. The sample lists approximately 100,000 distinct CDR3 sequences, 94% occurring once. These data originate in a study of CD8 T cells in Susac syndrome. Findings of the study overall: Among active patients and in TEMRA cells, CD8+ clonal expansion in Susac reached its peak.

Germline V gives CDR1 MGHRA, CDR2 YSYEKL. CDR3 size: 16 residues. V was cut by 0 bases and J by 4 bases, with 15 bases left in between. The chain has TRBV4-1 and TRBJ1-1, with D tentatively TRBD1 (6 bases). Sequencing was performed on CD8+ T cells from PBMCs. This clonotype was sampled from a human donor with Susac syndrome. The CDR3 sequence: CASSQDRADRVTEAFF. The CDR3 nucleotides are TGCGCCAGCAGCCAAGATAGGGCGGACAGAGTCACTGAAGCTTTCTTT.